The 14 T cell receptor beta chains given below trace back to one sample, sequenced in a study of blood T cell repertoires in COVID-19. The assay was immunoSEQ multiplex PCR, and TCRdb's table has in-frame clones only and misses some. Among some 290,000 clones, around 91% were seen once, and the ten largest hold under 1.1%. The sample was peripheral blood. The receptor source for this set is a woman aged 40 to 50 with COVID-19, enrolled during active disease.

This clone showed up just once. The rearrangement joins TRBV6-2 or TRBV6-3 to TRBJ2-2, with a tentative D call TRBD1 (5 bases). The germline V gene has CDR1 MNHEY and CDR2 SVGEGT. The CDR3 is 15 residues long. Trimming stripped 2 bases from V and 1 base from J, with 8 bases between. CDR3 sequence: CASSYGAKNTGELFF. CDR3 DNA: TGTGCCAGCAGTTACGGGGCAAAGAACACCGGGGAGCTGTTTTTT.

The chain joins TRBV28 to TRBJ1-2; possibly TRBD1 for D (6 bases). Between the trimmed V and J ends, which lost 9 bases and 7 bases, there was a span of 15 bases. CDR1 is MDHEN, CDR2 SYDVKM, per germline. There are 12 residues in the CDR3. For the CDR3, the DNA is TGTGCCAGTTATGAAGGCAGGGGTGGCTACACCTTC. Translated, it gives CASYEGRGGYTF.

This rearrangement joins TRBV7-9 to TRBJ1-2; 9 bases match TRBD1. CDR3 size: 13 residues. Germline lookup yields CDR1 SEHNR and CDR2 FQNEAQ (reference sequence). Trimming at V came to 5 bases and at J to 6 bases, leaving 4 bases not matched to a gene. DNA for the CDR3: TGTGCCAGCAGCACCGGGACAGGGAATGGCTACACCTTC. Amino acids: CASSTGTGNGYTF.

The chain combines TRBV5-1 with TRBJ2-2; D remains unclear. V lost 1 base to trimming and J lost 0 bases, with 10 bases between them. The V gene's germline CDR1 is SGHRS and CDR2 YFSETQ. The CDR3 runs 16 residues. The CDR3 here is CASSLLVTANTGELFF. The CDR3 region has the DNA TGCGCCAGCAGCTTGTTAGTAACGGCGAACACCGGGGAGCTGTTTTTT.

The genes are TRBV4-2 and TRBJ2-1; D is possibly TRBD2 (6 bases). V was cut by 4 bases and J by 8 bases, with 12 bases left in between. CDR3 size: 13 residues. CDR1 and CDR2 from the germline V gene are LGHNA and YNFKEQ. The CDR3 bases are TGTGCCAGCAGCCTTCGGACTATCCATGAGCAGTTCTTC. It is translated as CASSLRTIHEQFF.

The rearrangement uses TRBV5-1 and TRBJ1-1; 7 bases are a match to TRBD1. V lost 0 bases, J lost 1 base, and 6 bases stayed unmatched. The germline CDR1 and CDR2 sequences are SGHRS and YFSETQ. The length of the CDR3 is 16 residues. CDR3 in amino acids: CASSLATGTENTEAFF. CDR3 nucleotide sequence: TGCGCCAGCAGCTTGGCCACCGGGACAGAGAACACTGAAGCTTTCTTT. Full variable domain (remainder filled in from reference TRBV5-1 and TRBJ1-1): KAGVTQTPRYLIKTRGQQVTLSCSPISGHRSVSWYQQTPGQGLQFLFEYFSETQRNKGNFPGRFSGRQFSNSRSEMNVSTLELGDSALYLCASSLATGTENTEAFFGQGTRLTVV.

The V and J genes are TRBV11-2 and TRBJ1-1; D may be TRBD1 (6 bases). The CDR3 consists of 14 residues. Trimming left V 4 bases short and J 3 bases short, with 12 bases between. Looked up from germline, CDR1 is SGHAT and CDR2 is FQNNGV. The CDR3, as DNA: TGTGCCAGCAGCTCGTACAGGGACGACACTGAAGCTTTCTTT. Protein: CASSSYRDDTEAFF.

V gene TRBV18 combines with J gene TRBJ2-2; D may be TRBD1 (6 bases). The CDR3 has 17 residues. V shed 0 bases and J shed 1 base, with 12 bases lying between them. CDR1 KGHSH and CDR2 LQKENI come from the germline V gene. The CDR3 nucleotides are TGTGCCAGCTCACCACCAAGGACAGACCTGAACACCGGGGAGCTGTTTTTT. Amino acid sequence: CASSPPRTDLNTGELFF.

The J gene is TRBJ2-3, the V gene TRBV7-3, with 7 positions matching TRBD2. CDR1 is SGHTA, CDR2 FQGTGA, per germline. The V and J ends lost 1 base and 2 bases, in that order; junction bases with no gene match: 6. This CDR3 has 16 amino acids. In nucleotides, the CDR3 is TGTGCCAGCAGCTTAAGGGGGAGGGCCCTCACAGATACGCAGTATTTT. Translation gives CASSLRGRALTDTQYF. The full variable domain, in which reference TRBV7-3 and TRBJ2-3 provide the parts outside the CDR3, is GAGVSQTPSNKVTEKGKYVELRCDPISGHTALYWYRQSLGQGPEFLIYFQGTGAADDSGLPNDRFFAVRPEGSVSTLKIQRTERGDSAVYLCASSLRGRALTDTQYFGPGTRLTVL.

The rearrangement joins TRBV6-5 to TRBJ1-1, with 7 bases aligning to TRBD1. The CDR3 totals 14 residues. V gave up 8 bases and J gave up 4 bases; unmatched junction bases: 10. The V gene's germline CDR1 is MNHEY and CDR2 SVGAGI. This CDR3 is CASLRDRDGTEAFF. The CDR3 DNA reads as TGTGCCAGCCTCCGGGACAGAGATGGCACTGAAGCTTTCTTT.

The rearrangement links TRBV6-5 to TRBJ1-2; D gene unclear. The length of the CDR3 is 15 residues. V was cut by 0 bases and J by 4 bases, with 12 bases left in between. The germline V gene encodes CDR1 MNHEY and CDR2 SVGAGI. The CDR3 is CASSYSRMVSYGYTF. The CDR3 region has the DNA TGTGCCAGCAGTTACTCGAGAATGGTTAGCTATGGCTACACCTTC.

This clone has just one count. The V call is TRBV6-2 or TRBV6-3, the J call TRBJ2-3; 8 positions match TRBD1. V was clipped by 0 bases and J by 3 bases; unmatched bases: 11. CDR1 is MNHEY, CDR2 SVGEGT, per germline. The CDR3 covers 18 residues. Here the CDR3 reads CASSYSSTGEGGTDTQYF. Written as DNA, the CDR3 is TGTGCCAGCAGTTACTCCTCGACAGGGGAAGGAGGAACAGATACGCAGTATTTT.

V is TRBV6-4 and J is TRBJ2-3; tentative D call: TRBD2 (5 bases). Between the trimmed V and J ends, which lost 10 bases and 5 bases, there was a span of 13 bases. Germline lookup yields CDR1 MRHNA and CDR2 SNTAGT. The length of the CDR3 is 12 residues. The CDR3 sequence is CATRAEGDTQYF. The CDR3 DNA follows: TGTGCCACCCGAGCGGAAGGAGATACGCAGTATTTT.

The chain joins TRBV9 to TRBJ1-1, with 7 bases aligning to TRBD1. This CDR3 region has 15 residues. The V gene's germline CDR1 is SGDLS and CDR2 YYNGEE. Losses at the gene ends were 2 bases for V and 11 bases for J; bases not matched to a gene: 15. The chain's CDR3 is CASSVSPGGSPWAFF. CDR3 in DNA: TGTGCCAGCAGCGTTAGCCCAGGGGGTTCACCATGGGCTTTCTTT.